Below, 9 T cell receptor beta chains from the same sample are listed, as sequenced in a study of T cell repertoires in cytomegalovirus infection. In TCRdb, the reads were re-called with MiXCR into one record per CDR3 protein. The sample includes 450,000 to 550,000 distinct CDR3 sequences, approximately 17% seen only once; the top ten take about 24%. What was sequenced was CD8+ T cells from PBMCs. The receptors were sampled from a human donor in good health (CMV status not recorded). Some clones in this sample may be carry-over from other donors' samples.

As regards this clonotype: Germline is not matched at one junction end, which may reflect a read error. V usage is TRBV7-7 and J usage is TRBJ2-2, with TRBD2 matching 11 bases. The CDR3 is 17 amino acids. Germline CDR1 is SSHAT and CDR2 is FNYEAQ (reference sequence). CDR3 nucleotide sequence: TGTGCTAGCAGCTTAGGTACTAGCGGGAGAGGTACCGGGGAGCTGTTTTTT. Encoded protein: CASSLGTSGRGTGELFF. Variable domain in full (rest from reference TRBV7-7 and TRBJ2-2): GAGVSQSPRYKVTKRGQDVTLRCDPISSHATLYWYQQALGQGPEFLTYFNYEAQPDKSGLPSDRFSAERPEGSISTLTIQRTEQRDSAMYRCASSLGTSGRGTGELFFGEGSRLTVL.

This clonotype was seen repeatedly, ten times or more. The rearrangement links TRBV28 to TRBJ2-7; no clear D gene. The CDR3 extends over 11 amino acids. V was shortened by 5 bases and J by 4 bases, with 6 bases between the two germline ends. Germline assignment: CDR1 MDHEN and CDR2 SYDVKM. The CDR3 DNA reads TGTGCCAGCAGTAATTTATACGAGCAGTACTTC. This sequence encodes CASSNLYEQYF.

At least ten counts were recorded for this clonotype. This rearrangement joins TRBV7-9 to TRBJ1-1; a weak D match, TRBD1 (5 bases). Trimming removed 6 bases at V and 4 bases at J, with 18 bases between. The germline V gene encodes CDR1 SEHNR and CDR2 FQNEAQ (reference sequence). The length of the CDR3 is 15 residues. CDR3 residues: CASSFPQGRITEAFF. The CDR3, as DNA: TGTGCCAGCAGTTTCCCGCAGGGAAGGATCACTGAAGCTTTCTTT.

In this sample, this clonotype turned up many times. V usage is TRBV11-2 and J usage is TRBJ2-5; no reliable D call. V lost 0 bases to trimming and J lost 2 bases, with 7 bases between them. Germline CDR1 is SGHAT and CDR2 is FQNNGV. CDR3 length: 14 residues. DNA for the CDR3: TGTGCCAGCAGCTTAGATCTGGAACAAGAGACCCAGTACTTC. Protein sequence: CASSLDLEQETQYF. Complete variable domain (other parts from reference TRBV11-2 and TRBJ2-5): EAGVAQSPRYKIIEKRQSVAFWCNPISGHATLYWYQQILGQGPKLLIQFQNNGVVDDSQLPKDRFSAERLKGVDSTLKIQPAKLEDSAVYLCASSLDLEQETQYFGPGTRLLVL.

This clonotype has a handful of counts. Here the CDR3 reads CSARDPPTSGQETQYF. CDR3 nucleotide sequence: TGCAGTGCTAGAGATCCCCCTACTAGCGGCCAAGAGACCCAGTACTTC. The chain is built from TRBV20-1 and TRBJ2-5, with 8 positions matching TRBD2. This CDR3 comprises 16 residues. Unmatched junction bases numbered 7, after V lost 0 bases and J lost 1 base. The germline V gene encodes CDR1 DFQATT and CDR2 SNEGSKA (reference sequence).

V gene TRBV5-1 combines with J gene TRBJ1-2; tentative D call: TRBD1 (5 bases). Looked up from germline, CDR1 is SGHRS and CDR2 is YFSETQ. The CDR3 totals 14 residues. V gave up 2 bases and J gave up 4 bases, with 12 bases separating them. The CDR3 here is CASSFNAGTYGYTF. The CDR3 DNA follows: TGCGCCAGCAGCTTTAACGCAGGGACCTATGGCTACACCTTC.

This clonotype was observed a few times. This sequence joins TRBV2 and TRBJ1-3; 12 bases map to TRBD1. Looked up from germline, CDR1 is SNHLY and CDR2 is FYNNEI. The CDR3 is 19 residues long. J was trimmed by 0 bases and V by 3 bases; bases with no gene match: 9. This CDR3 is CASSDPGQGATTSGNTIYF. In nucleotides, the CDR3 is TGTGCCAGCAGTGACCCGGGACAGGGGGCGACCACCTCTGGAAACACCATATATTTT.

This clonotype was detected many times. The rearrangement links TRBV19 to TRBJ1-5; D is unclear. The CDR3 covers 14 residues. Germline assignment: CDR1 LNHDA and CDR2 SQIVND (reference sequence). Trimming took 10 bases from V and 6 from J, leaving 19 bases between them. CDR3 residues: CATTEQGSGQPQHF. CDR3 in DNA: TGTGCCACCACTGAACAAGGATCCGGTCAGCCCCAGCATTTT. The full variable domain, rest sourced from reference TRBV19 and TRBJ1-5, is DGGITQSPKYLFRKEGQNVTLSCEQNLNHDAMYWYRQDPGQGLRLIYYSQIVNDFQKGDIAEGYSVSREKKESFPLTVTSAQKNPTAFYLCATTEQGSGQPQHFGDGTRLSIL.

Turning to this clonotype: A junction end diverges from the germline sequence, so it may reflect a read error. The V call is TRBV6-2 or TRBV6-3, the J call TRBJ1-5; 9 nucleotides align to TRBD1. This CDR3 contains 16 residues. Germline-derived CDR1 and CDR2 are MNHEY and SVGEGT. The CDR3 DNA sequence: TGTGCCAGCAGTCATTCCCTGGACAGGGGCAATCAGCCCCAGGATTTT. It translates to CASSHSLDRGNQPQDF.